The clone carrying this T cell receptor beta chain was seen once. What it binds is unknown. The V gene end was trimmed by 3 bases and the J gene end by 5 bases; junction bases not matched to a gene: 11. Germline V gives CDR1 KGHSH, CDR2 LQKENI. The CDR3 has 17 residues. This record belongs to a study of cytomegalovirus exposure and HLA in healthy donors. Primers included in the PCR were 60 Vbeta and 13 Jbeta primers. Method: immunoSEQ multiplex PCR; TCRdb's copy keeps in-frame clones and lacks some. The data show 150,000 or so clones, 70% to 85% seen once. Regarding the study as a whole: A later analysis reported that several of the most significant clusters appeared to be linked to common viral pathogens, among them Epstein-Barr virus.

The sequence came from a woman aged 45-65 years in good health and CMV-seropositive. The chain has TRBV18 and TRBJ2-1; 9 bases match TRBD2. Source material: PBMCs. CDR3: CASSPAGGPPFNNEQFF. CDR3 sequence (DNA): TGTGCCAGCTCACCGGCGGGGGGGCCACCTTTCAACAATGAGCAGTTCTTC. Full variable domain (rest looked up from reference TRBV18 and TRBJ2-1): NAGVMQNPRHLVRRRGQEARLRCSPMKGHSHVYWYRQLPEEGLKFMVYLQKENIIDESGMPKERFSAEFPKEGPSILRIQQVVRGDSAAYFCASSPAGGPPFNNEQFFGPGTRLTVL.